The 14 T cell receptor beta chains reported below all come from one sample, sequenced in a study of T cells in women clearing cervical HPV infection. The protocol was immunoSEQ multiplex PCR, while the TCRdb copy is restricted to in-frame clones and leaves out a portion. Here the sample table reports roughly 30,000 clones. Sequenced: blood buffy coat. The receptors were gathered from a woman aged 18-69 years with a cervical HPV16 infection that either progressed to CIN3+ or cleared (not recorded which).

A remark on this clone: The CDR3 goes on 3 residues after the read ends, and that part is filled in from the germline J gene. The gene calls are TRBV15 and TRBJ2-1, with D tentatively TRBD2 (5 bases). This CDR3 has 15 amino acids. The germline CDR1 and CDR2 sequences are LNHNV and YYDKDF (reference sequence). The V gene lost 0 bases and the J gene lost 2 bases, with 8 bases spanning the gap. CDR3 amino acids: CATSRDSATYNEQFF. The CDR3 DNA, read in part, is TGTGCCACCAGCAGAGATAGCGCAACCTACAATGAG.

A word on this clone: The missing CDR3 end, 3 residues past where the read stops, is filled in from the germline J gene. V and J are TRBV30 and TRBJ2-3; D is ambiguous. The germline V gene has CDR1 GTSNPN and CDR2 SVGIG (reference sequence). The V gene lost 5 bases and the J gene lost 5 bases, with 14 bases spanning the gap. The CDR3 loop spans 13 amino acids. The CDR3: CAWALAYGDTQYF. CDR3 bases read: TGTGCCTGGGCCCTCGCGTACGGAGATACG.

With regard to this clone: The CDR3 end lies 3 residues beyond the end of the read and is filled in from the germline J gene. This rearrangement joins TRBV5-4 to TRBJ2-5; D not certain. The V gene's germline CDR1 is SGHNT and CDR2 YYREEE (reference sequence). The CDR3 covers 14 residues. The CDR3 loop reads CASSFIGSTDTQYF. The CDR3 bases that were read are TGTGCCAGCAGCTTTATCGGTTCCACAGATACC.

In regard to this clone: Read sequence stops 3 residues before the CDR3 end, and the germline J gene provides the missing end. The chain links TRBV5-1 to TRBJ2-3, with a tentative D call TRBD1 (5 bases). Germline values: CDR1 SGHRS, CDR2 YFSETQ. V lost 10 bases to trimming and J lost 0 bases, with 18 bases between them. This CDR3 has 15 amino acids. CDR3: CASAGKRTSTDTQYF. CDR3 DNA, as far as it was read: TGCGCCTCAGCAGGAAAGAGGACAAGCACAGATACG.

On this clone itself: The junction differs from germline at one of its ends, possibly a read error. With the read ending 3 residues before the CDR3 end, the germline J gene is used to fill in that end. The chain carries TRBV7-7 and TRBJ2-3; TRBD2 matches 10 bases. The CDR3 consists of 17 residues. Germline loops: CDR1 SSHAT, CDR2 FNYEAQ (reference sequence). The chain's CDR3 is CASSLGFSGGLQETQYF. The covered CDR3 bases are TGTGCTAGCAGCTTAGGGTTTAGCGGGGGGCTGCAAGAGACG.

CDR3: CSARRQGAGYGYTF. The sequenced CDR3 bases are TGCAGTGCTAGAAGACAGGGGGCGGGATATGGC. The rearrangement links TRBV20-1 to TRBJ1-2, with 10 nucleotides matching TRBD1. The read terminates 3 residues before the CDR3 end, so the remaining end is supplied by the germline J gene. The CDR3 totals 14 residues. The germline gives CDR1 DFQATT, CDR2 SNEGSKA (reference sequence). With 2 bases clipped from V and 5 bases from J, the junction kept 5 bases outside the gene matches.

As for this clone: The CDR3 end is not reached by the read, which stops 3 residues before it; the germline J gene fills it in. Other DNA sequences of this sample code for an identical CDR3. V gene TRBV2 combines with J gene TRBJ1-3, with 8 positions matching TRBD1. Losses at the gene ends were 6 bases for V and 4 bases for J; bases not matched to a gene: 2. CDR1 is SNHLY, CDR2 FYNNEI, per germline. The CDR3 is made up of 13 amino acids. The CDR3 loop is CASSGTGGNTIYF. The sequenced CDR3 bases are TGTGCCAGCAGCGGGACAGGCGGAAACACC.

With regard to this clone: The read ends 3 residues shy of where the CDR3 ends; the end is completed using the germline J gene. This chain connects TRBV11-1 to TRBJ2-3; TRBD1 or TRBD2 may be the D gene (5 bases each). The CDR3 runs to 14 residues. The germline V and J ends were trimmed by 1 base and 3 bases, with 8 bases remaining between them. Germline V lookup: CDR1 SGHAT, CDR2 FQDESV (reference sequence). CDR3 protein: CASSLVGETDTQYF. The CDR3 bases that were read are TGTGCCAGCAGCTTAGTAGGGGAGACAGATACG.

The CDR3 bases that were read are TGTGCCATCAGTGGGCCCGGGACAGGCCCCTACGAG. As protein: CAISGPGTGPYE. The entire CDR3 protein is CAISGPGTGPYEQYF. The chain employs TRBV10-3 and TRBJ2-7; the match to TRBD1 covers 8 bases. The sequence runs out 3 residues before the end of the CDR3; the remainder is reconstructed from the germline J gene. The germline V gene encodes CDR1 ENHRY and CDR2 SYGVKD. This CDR3 has 15 amino acids. J gave up 2 bases and V 4 bases, and 7 bases lay outside the gene matches.

As regards this clone: The sequenced fragment ends 3 residues before the CDR3 boundary, so the rest is inferred from the germline J gene. The chain carries TRBV20-1 and TRBJ2-5; 11 nucleotides agree with TRBD2. There are 16 residues in the CDR3. V dropped 0 bases and J dropped 5; count of bases not matched to a gene: 8. Looked up from germline, CDR1 is DFQATT and CDR2 is SNEGSKA (reference sequence). CDR3 loop: CSARDISGGAGETQYF. The CDR3 bases that were read are TGCAGTGCTAGAGATATTAGCGGGGGGGCCGGGGAGACC.

Concerning this clone: The CDR3 end falls 3 residues outside the read, so it is completed with the germline J gene. The rearrangement joins TRBV7-8 to TRBJ1-1; D is possibly TRBD1 (5 bases). V gave up 2 bases and J gave up 0 bases, with 16 bases separating them. The CDR3 is 17 amino acids. From germline, CDR1 is SGHVS and CDR2 FQNEAQ. CDR3 bases read: TGTGCCAGCAGCTTAACCCAGGGAGATACCATGAACACTGAA. Its translation: CASSLTQGDTMNTE. The entire CDR3 reads CASSLTQGDTMNTEAFF.

To note about this clone: Coverage ceases 3 residues before the CDR3 finishes, and the germline J gene fills in the end. The gene calls are TRBV11-3 and TRBJ2-1; 9 bases are shared with TRBD2. V lost 2 bases and J lost 8; bases outside the gene matches: 7. Germline V CDR1 and CDR2: SGHNT, YENEEA. The CDR3 covers 15 residues. CDR3 in amino acids: CASSLMASGADEQFF. CDR3 bases read: TGTGCCAGCAGCTTAATGGCTAGCGGGGCCGATGAG.

As regards this clone: The sequence runs out 3 residues before the end of the CDR3; the remainder is reconstructed from the germline J gene. The chain uses TRBV4-1 and TRBJ2-2; D gene unclear. Germline assignment: CDR1 MGHRA and CDR2 YSYEKL. The CDR3 consists of 15 residues. With 3 bases removed from V and 0 bases from J, the gap between germline ends came to 8 bases. The CDR3 bases that were read are TGCGCCAGCAGCCATCGTGAGCCGAACACCGGGGAG. This translates into CASSHREPNTGE. The full CDR3 protein reads CASSHREPNTGELFF.

With regard to this clone: The CDR3 is cut off 3 residues early in the read; its end comes from the germline J gene. The chain is built from TRBV7-2 and TRBJ2-7; tentative D call: TRBD2 (5 bases). The CDR3 length is 16 residues. CDR1 and CDR2 (germline): SGHTA, FQGNSA. Trimming took 0 bases from V and 0 from J, leaving 12 bases between them. The DNA read from the CDR3 is TGTGCCAGCAGCTTAGCGTCGAGGGCCGACTCCTACGAG. This translates into CASSLASRADSYE. In full, the CDR3 is CASSLASRADSYEQYF.